The subject of this entry is one T cell receptor beta chain. What it binds is unknown. Reverse transcription of all isolated RNA meant that expressed TCRB transcripts were sequenced. Measured with immunoSEQ multiplex PCR; TCRdb has only the in-frame clones, and not every one. The sample yields 41,000 or so clones, about 68% seen once. This entry comes from a study of beta chain features in type 1 diabetes. Study-wide points: In all four CD4+ subsets, TCRB CDR3 length was significantly, moderately reduced in type 1 diabetes. Sampled from patients, naive, central memory and Treg TCRB repertoires appeared more similar than those sampled from healthy donors.

The sequenced sample consisted of Tregs from blood. The receptor was derived from a man between 25 and 39 years old with type 1 diabetes. Some clones in this sample may be carry-over from other donors' samples.

The CDR3 region has the DNA TGTGCCAGCAGGCGGACAGGGGCAGATACGCAGTATTTT. This gives the protein CASRRTGADTQYF. This chain connects TRBV6-5 to TRBJ2-3, with 9 bases lining up with TRBD1. The V segment lost 6 bases and the J segment 4 bases; nucleotides outside the gene matches: 2. Germline-derived CDR1 and CDR2 are MNHEY and SVGAGI. The CDR3 loop spans 13 amino acids.